This T cell receptor (beta chain) comes out of a study of cytomegalovirus exposure and HLA in healthy donors. This clone appeared once. Its antigen is not known. Amplification used 60 Vbeta primers and 13 Jbeta primers. The repertoire was sequenced with immunoSEQ multiplex PCR; TCRdb's copy has only in-frame clones and lacks some. Here the sample spans fewer than 250,000 clones, roughly four fifths being singletons. Notes on the study in general: As a later analysis showed, a missense DCLRE1C variant was linked to trimming of TCR beta V- and J-genes.

Sequencing input: PBMCs. The sequence derives from a middle-aged man in good health and CMV-seropositive.

The CDR3 loop reads CASSLIPGTGASGWEQYF. DNA for the CDR3: TGTGCCAGCAGCTTAATTCCGGGGACAGGGGCTTCTGGGTGGGAGCAGTACTTC. The chain couples TRBV7-8 to TRBJ2-5; 10 bases match TRBD1. The length of the CDR3 is 18 residues. Germline V gives CDR1 SGHVS, CDR2 FQNEAQ. Trimming removed 2 bases from V and 11 bases from J; junction bases left unmatched: 20. The full variable domain, rest sourced from reference TRBV7-8 and TRBJ2-5, is GAGVSQSPRYKVAKRGQDVALRCDPISGHVSLFWYQQALGQGPEFLTYFQNEAQLDKSGLPSDRFFAERPEGSVSTLKIQRTQQEDSAVYLCASSLIPGTGASGWEQYFGPGTRLLVL.